Listed below are T cell receptor beta chains from one sample, sequenced in a study of cytomegalovirus exposure and HLA in healthy donors. The protocol was immunoSEQ multiplex PCR, while the TCRdb copy is restricted to in-frame clones and leaves out a portion. The data hold around 45,000 clones, with 51% observed a single time. The sequenced sample consisted of PBMCs. The receptors here all came from a man aged 60 to 69 in good health and CMV-seronegative. Both conserved end residues are part of each CDR3. D genes are given only for firm matches. Clone size is not always given. Where it is, it says once, few, many or a class for expanded clones.

TRBD1 | TRBJ2-4 | many | TRBV4-2 | CASSQELGGRDIQYF | TGTGCCAGCAGCCAAGAGTTAGGGGGCCGGGACATTCAGTACTTC
- | TRBJ1-5 | - | TRBV28 | CASSLRDSGQPQHF | TGTGCCAGCAGTTTAAGGGACTCCGGTCAGCCCCAGCATTTT
- | TRBJ2-7 | many | TRBV2 | CASTTFRSYEQYF | TGTGCCAGTACTACGTTTCGCTCCTACGAGCAGTACTTC
- | TRBJ2-7 | - | TRBV30 | CAWRGRKGRYEQYF | TGTGCCTGGAGGGGCCGGAAGGGGAGGTACGAGCAGTACTTC
TRBD2 | TRBJ2-7 | few | TRBV27 | CASSSLAGVEQYF | TGTGCCAGCTCGAGCCTAGCGGGAGTCGAGCAGTACTTC
- | TRBJ1-2 | - | TRBV7-9 | CASSRDTLDGYTF | TGTGCCAGCAGCCGGGACACTCTGGATGGCTACACCTTC
TRBD1 | TRBJ1-2 | - | TRBV19 | CASTPGQGYGYTF | TGTGCCAGTACCCCGGGACAGGGCTATGGCTACACCTTC
- | TRBJ1-5 | - | TRBV20-1 | CSARHNQPQHF | TGCAGTGCTAGACACAATCAGCCCCAGCATTTT
TRBD1 | TRBJ2-2 | few | TRBV30 | CAWSLGTGRTGELFF | TGTGCCTGGAGTTTGGGGACAGGGAGAACCGGGGAGCTGTTTTTT
- | TRBJ1-1 | - | TRBV30 | CAWSPRRGAEAFF | TGTGCCTGGAGCCCGCGAAGGGGTGCTGAAGCTTTCTTT
- | TRBJ1-6 | few | TRBV30 | CASGRIGGSPLHF | TGTGCGTCTGGAAGGATCGGAGGGTCACCCCTCCACTTT
- | TRBJ1-3 | - | TRBV5-6 | CASSPIDSLDGNTIYF | TGTGCCAGCAGCCCAATTGACAGTCTGGACGGAAACACCATATATTTT
- | TRBJ2-1 | - | TRBV7-2 | CASSLVAGINEQFF | TGTGCCAGCAGCTTAGTTGCGGGAATCAATGAGCAGTTCTTC
TRBD1 | TRBJ1-4 | few | TRBV25-1 | CASSGHQQGPTDEKLFF | TGTGCCAGCAGTGGCCATCAACAGGGGCCGACAGATGAAAAACTGTTTTTT
TRBD2 | TRBJ2-7 | once | TRBV27 | CASSFSGLGNYEQYF | TGTGCCAGCAGTTTTTCTGGACTAGGAAACTACGAGCAGTACTTC
- | TRBJ1-5 | few | TRBV18 | CASSPAPGQPQHF | TGTGCCAGCTCACCCGCCCCGGGTCAGCCCCAGCATTTT
- | TRBJ1-1 | - | TRBV10-2 | CASSEGRGVTEAFF | TGCGCCAGCAGTGAAGGGAGGGGGGTCACTGAAGCTTTCTTT
- | TRBJ2-7 | few | TRBV29-1 | CSVSGVRSSYEQYF | TGCAGCGTTTCAGGGGTCCGGAGCTCCTACGAGCAGTACTTC
TRBD1 | TRBJ1-5 | few | TRBV7-9 | CASSLADGTGKNQPQHF | TGTGCCAGCAGCTTAGCTGACGGGACAGGGAAGAATCAGCCCCAGCATTTT
TRBD2 | TRBJ2-3 | many | TRBV10-3 | CAISTSGRSTDTQYF | TGTGCCATCAGTACTAGCGGCCGGAGCACAGATACGCAGTATTTT
- | TRBJ1-5 | - | TRBV18 | CASSPSGGQSNQPQHF | TGTGCCAGCTCACCCTCGGGGGGGCAGAGCAATCAGCCCCAGCATTTT
- | TRBJ2-5 | - | TRBV6-5 | CTSSQQPVQETQYF | TGTACCAGCAGTCAACAGCCGGTACAAGAGACCCAGTACTTC
- | TRBJ1-2 | - | TRBV2 | CASSVVGESRGGYTF | TGTGCCAGCAGTGTGGTCGGAGAGTCCCGGGGTGGCTACACCTTC
- | TRBJ1-2 | - | TRBV5-6 | CASSLWEGTYGYTF | TGTGCCAGCAGCTTGTGGGAGGGAACTTATGGCTACACCTTC
- | TRBJ2-2 | - | TRBV5-1 | CASSVVPSPGELFF | TGCGCCAGCAGCGTGGTCCCGAGTCCCGGGGAGCTGTTTTTT
- | TRBJ1-5 | - | TRBV28 | CASSPAGGYSNQPQHF | TGTGCCAGCAGCCCTGCAGGAGGCTATAGCAATCAGCCCCAGCATTTT
- | TRBJ2-7 | - | TRBV7-9 | CASSPREGSSYEQYF | TGTGCCAGCAGCCCGAGAGAAGGGAGCTCCTACGAGCAGTACTTC
TRBD2 | TRBJ2-1 | - | TRBV7-8 | CASSHGTTAYNEQFF | TGTGCCAGCAGCCATGGGACTACAGCCTACAATGAGCAGTTCTTC
TRBD2 | TRBJ2-5 | - | TRBV5-1 | CASSTGRRGATETQYF | TGCGCCAGCAGCACGGGGAGGCGGGGGGCCACGGAGACCCAGTACTTC
- | TRBJ2-3 | - | TRBV4-3 | CASSQQVSSTDTQYF | TGCGCCAGCAGCCAACAGGTTTCTAGCACAGATACGCAGTATTTT
- | TRBJ2-7 | - | TRBV7-2 | CASSLAVGQYEQYF | TGTGCCAGCAGCTTAGCGGTTGGACAGTACGAGCAGTACTTC
- | TRBJ2-4 | - | TRBV5-1 | CASTALIGENIQYF | TGCGCCAGCACAGCCCTGATAGGGGAAAACATTCAGTACTTC
- | TRBJ2-7 | few | TRBV27 | CASSQTRGREYF | TGTGCCAGCAGTCAAACGCGGGGGCGAGAGTATTTC
TRBD2 | TRBJ2-1 | - | TRBV11-3 | CASSFQSYGGGMNEQFF | TGTGCCAGCAGCTTTCAGTCATATGGGGGGGGAATGAATGAGCAGTTCTTC
- | TRBJ1-2 | - | TRBV18 | CASSPRGVNYGYTF | TGTGCCAGCTCACCCCGGGGAGTCAACTATGGCTACACCTTC
TRBD1 | TRBJ1-1 | few | TRBV5-1 | CASSVGQGATEAFF | TGCGCCAGCAGCGTGGGACAGGGGGCGACTGAAGCTTTCTTT
- | TRBJ1-2 | - | TRBV28 | CASSSALTGRGGYTF | TGTGCCAGCAGTTCCGCCCTTACAGGGAGGGGGGGCTACACCTTC
TRBD1 | TRBJ1-3 | - | TRBV30 | CAWRRTGFGNTIYF | TGTGCCTGGAGGCGGACAGGCTTTGGAAACACCATATATTTT
TRBD1 | TRBJ2-2 | few | TRBV10-1 | CASRGTGVDGGELFF | TGCGCCAGCAGAGGGACAGGTGTCGACGGCGGGGAGCTGTTTTTT
- | TRBJ2-7 | - | TRBV7-7 | CASSLYPSYEQYF | TGTGCCAGCAGCTTATATCCGTCCTACGAGCAGTACTTC
TRBD1 | TRBJ1-4 | - | TRBV14 | CASSQARRDRDEKLFF | TGTGCCAGCAGCCAAGCGAGGCGGGACAGGGATGAAAAACTGTTTTTT
- | TRBJ2-7 | - | TRBV15 | CATGGQRGPYEQYF | TGTGCCACCGGGGGGCAGCGGGGACCCTACGAGCAGTACTTC
- | TRBJ1-2 | - | TRBV19 | CASSGRVGVYGYTF | TGTGCCAGTAGTGGCAGGGTAGGGGTCTATGGCTACACCTTC
- | TRBJ1-1 | few | TRBV5-1 | CASSLLTQGTEAFF | TGCGCCAGCAGCTTGTTAACACAGGGCACTGAAGCTTTCTTT
TRBD2 | TRBJ2-7 | - | TRBV29-1 | CSVGLAGVAYEQYF | TGCAGCGTTGGCCTAGCGGGAGTTGCCTACGAGCAGTACTTC
TRBD2 | TRBJ2-3 | - | TRBV6-1 | CASLKLAVSTDTQYF | TGTGCCAGCCTGAAACTAGCGGTTAGCACAGATACGCAGTATTTT
- | TRBJ1-1 | few | TRBV28 | CASSPPGVNTEAFF | TGTGCCAGCAGTCCCCCAGGGGTAAACACTGAAGCTTTCTTT
- | TRBJ2-2 | - | TRBV6-1 | CASSPGITGELFF | TGTGCCAGCAGTCCGGGGATCACCGGGGAGCTGTTTTTT
- | TRBJ2-3 | - | TRBV28 | CALGASTGNTQYF | TGTGCCCTCGGCGCGTCCACCGGGAATACGCAGTATTTT
TRBD2 | TRBJ2-2 | medium-sized | TRBV5-4 | CASRAGGGELFF | TGTGCCAGCAGAGCGGGGGGCGGGGAGCTGTTTTTT
- | TRBJ1-4 | - | TRBV5-1 | CASSLSMDIGEKLFF | TGCGCCAGCAGCTTGTCCATGGACATCGGTGAAAAACTGTTTTTT
TRBD1 | TRBJ2-7 | - | TRBV29-1 | CSVETAGQGSYEQYF | TGCAGCGTTGAAACGGCGGGACAGGGTTCCTACGAGCAGTACTTC
TRBD2 | TRBJ2-1 | - | TRBV7-9 | CASSVSGLAYNEQFF | TGTGCCAGCAGCGTATCGGGACTAGCTTACAATGAGCAGTTCTTC
- | TRBJ1-3 | - | TRBV30 | CAWSIMGLRYF | TGTGCCTGGAGCATAATGGGCCTCAGATATTTT
TRBD2 | TRBJ2-7 | - | TRBV5-1 | CASSLEGRARRYEQYF | TGCGCCAGCAGCTTGGAAGGGAGGGCCCGACGATACGAGCAGTACTTC